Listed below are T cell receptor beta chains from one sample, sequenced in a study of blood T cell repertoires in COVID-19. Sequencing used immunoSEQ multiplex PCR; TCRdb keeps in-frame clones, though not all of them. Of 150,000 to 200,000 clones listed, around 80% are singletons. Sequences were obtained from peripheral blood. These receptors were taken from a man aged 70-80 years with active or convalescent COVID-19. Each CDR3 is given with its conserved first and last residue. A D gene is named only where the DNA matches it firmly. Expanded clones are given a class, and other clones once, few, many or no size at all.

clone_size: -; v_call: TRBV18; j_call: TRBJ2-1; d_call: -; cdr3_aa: CASSPRGGNEQFF; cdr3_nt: TGTGCCAGCTCACCAAGGGGGGGGAACGAGCAGTTCTTC
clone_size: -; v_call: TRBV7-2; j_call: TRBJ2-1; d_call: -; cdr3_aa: CASSPIGAGIVGGNEQFF; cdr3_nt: TGTGCCAGCAGCCCCATCGGGGCAGGGATCGTGGGGGGCAATGAGCAGTTCTTC
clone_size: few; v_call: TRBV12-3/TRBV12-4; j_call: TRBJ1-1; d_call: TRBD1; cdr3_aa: CASRIQGATEAFF; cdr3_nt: TGTGCCAGCAGGATACAGGGGGCCACTGAAGCTTTCTTT
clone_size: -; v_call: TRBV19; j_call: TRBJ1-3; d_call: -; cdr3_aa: CASSIGPRDTIYF; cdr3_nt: TGTGCCAGTAGTATCGGGCCGCGGGACACCATATATTTT
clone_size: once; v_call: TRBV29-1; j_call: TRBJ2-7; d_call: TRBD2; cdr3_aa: CSVVRGGSGGYEQYF; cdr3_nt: TGCAGCGTTGTACGCGGGGGGTCGGGCGGCTACGAGCAGTACTTC
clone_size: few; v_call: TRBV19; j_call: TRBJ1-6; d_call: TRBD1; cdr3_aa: CASSPRTGENSPLHF; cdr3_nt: TGTGCCAGTAGTCCAAGGACAGGGGAGAATTCACCCCTCCACTTT
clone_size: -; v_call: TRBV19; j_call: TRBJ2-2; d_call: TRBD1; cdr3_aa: CASSRSRDRAGELFF; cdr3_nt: TGTGCCAGTAGCCGAAGCCGTGACAGGGCCGGGGAGCTGTTTTTT
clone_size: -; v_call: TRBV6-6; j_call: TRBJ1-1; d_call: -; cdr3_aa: CATHWGENTEAFF; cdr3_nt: TGTGCCACGCATTGGGGGGAGAACACTGAAGCTTTCTTT
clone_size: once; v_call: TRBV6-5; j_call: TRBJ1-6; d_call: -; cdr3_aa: CASKNGAFSSPLHF; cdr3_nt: TGTGCCAGCAAGAACGGAGCATTTAGTTCACCCCTCCACTTT
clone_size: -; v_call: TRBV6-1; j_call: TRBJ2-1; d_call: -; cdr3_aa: CASSVGGAESSYNEQFF; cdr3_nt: TGTGCCAGCAGTGTTGGGGGGGCGGAAAGCTCCTACAATGAGCAGTTCTTC
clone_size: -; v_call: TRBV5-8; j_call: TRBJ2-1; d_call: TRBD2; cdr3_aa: CASSLGSGTSGSSYNEQFF; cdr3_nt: TGTGCCAGCAGCTTGGGGTCCGGGACTAGCGGGAGCTCCTACAATGAGCAGTTCTTC
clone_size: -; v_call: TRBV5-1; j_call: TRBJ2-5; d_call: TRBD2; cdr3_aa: CASSKTSGGLLGTQYF; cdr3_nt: TGCGCCAGCAGCAAGACTAGCGGGGGGCTCTTAGGGACCCAGTACTTC
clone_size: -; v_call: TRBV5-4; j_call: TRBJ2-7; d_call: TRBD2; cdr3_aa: CASSSKTSGNYEQYF; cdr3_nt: TGTGCCAGCAGCTCGAAGACTAGCGGAAACTACGAGCAGTACTTC
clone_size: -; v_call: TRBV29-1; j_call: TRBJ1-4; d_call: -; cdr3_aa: CSVRRNREANEKLFF; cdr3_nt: TGCAGCGTTAGAAGAAACAGGGAAGCTAATGAAAAACTGTTTTTT
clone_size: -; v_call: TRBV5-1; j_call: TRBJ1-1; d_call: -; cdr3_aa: CASSLGMNTEAFF; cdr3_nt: TGCGCCAGCAGCTTGGGTATGAACACTGAAGCTTTCTTT
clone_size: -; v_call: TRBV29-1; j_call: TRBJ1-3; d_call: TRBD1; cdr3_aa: CSQLGQGDNTIYF; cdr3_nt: TGCAGCCAACTTGGACAGGGGGACAACACCATATATTTT
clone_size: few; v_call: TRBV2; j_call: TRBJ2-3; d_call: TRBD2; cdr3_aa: CASSPLAALTDTQYF; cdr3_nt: TGTGCCAGCAGTCCCCTAGCGGCCCTAACAGATACGCAGTATTTT
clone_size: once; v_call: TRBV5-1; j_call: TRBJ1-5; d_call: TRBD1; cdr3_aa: CASSPGTGRGQPQHF; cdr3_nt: TGCGCCAGCAGCCCAGGGACAGGAAGAGGTCAGCCCCAGCATTTT
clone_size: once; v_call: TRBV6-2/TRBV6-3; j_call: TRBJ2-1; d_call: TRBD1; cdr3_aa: CASTPGTGIIDEQFF; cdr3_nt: TGTGCCAGCACCCCCGGGACAGGGATCATCGATGAGCAGTTCTTC
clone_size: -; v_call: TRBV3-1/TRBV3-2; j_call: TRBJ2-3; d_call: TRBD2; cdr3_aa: CASSLRGGVSDTQYF; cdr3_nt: TGTGCCAGCAGTCTCCGGGGGGGGGTTTCAGATACGCAGTATTTT
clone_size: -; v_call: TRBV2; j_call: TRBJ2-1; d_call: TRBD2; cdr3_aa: CASSEARLAGANEQFF; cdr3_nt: TGTGCCAGCAGTGAAGCGCGACTAGCGGGAGCCAATGAGCAGTTCTTC